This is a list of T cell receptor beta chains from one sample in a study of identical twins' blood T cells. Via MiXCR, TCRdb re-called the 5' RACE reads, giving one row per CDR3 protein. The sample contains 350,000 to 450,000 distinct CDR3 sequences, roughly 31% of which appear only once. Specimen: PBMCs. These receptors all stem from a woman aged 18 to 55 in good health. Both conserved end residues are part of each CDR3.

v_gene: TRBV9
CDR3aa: CASSVLGSSSSNEQFF

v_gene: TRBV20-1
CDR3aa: CSATSTNQPQHF

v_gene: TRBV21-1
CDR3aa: CTSSKHSNILSNYGYTF

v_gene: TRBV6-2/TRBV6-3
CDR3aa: CASSTIAGAYNEQFF

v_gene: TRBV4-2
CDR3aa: CASSQGRGTYNEQFF

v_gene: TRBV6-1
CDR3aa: CASSVGQGDYGYTF

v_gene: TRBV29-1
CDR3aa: CSARRNTGELFF

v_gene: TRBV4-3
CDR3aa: CASSQERGSSSPLHF

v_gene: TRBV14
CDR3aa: CASSQLIDEQFF

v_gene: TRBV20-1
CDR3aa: CSARDVNSFNQPQHF

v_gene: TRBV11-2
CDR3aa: CASSFGTGNYQPQHF

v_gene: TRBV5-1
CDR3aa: CASSLTGLYNEQFF

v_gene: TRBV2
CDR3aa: CASNRERYGYTF

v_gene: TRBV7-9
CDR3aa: CASMRTGPMAFF

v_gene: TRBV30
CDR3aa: CAWSKQGNTGELFF

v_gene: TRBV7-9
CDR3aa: CASSFEVLRYGYTF

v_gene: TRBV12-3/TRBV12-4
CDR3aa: CASSSVGLAELYEQYF

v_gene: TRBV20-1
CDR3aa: CSASPNEQFF

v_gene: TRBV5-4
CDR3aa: CASSLVTSGDLTDTQYF

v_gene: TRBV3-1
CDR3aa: CASSPFAGGWGEQFF

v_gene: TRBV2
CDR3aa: CASSKENNQPQHF

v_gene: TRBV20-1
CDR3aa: CSARVGTSGRSFTGELFF

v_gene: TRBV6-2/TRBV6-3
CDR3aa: CASSSLGGGQPQHF

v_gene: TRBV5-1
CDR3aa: CASSFEQGVGELFF

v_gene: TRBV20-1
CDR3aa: CSGAGGNQPQHF

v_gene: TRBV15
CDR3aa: CATSRDSLFISGYTF

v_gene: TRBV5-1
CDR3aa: CATSRGLNTEAFF

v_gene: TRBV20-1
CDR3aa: CSAQRSENQPQHF

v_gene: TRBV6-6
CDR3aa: CASRKGQVVEAFF

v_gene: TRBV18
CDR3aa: CASSPRGQPTDTQYF

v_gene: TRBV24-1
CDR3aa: CATSDFKGGTHTQYF

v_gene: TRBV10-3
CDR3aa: CATRQLDSGANVLTF

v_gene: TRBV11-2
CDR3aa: CASSLGLSITDTQYF

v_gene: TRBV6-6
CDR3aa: CASSSTASNQPQHF

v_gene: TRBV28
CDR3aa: CASGTAHQPQHF

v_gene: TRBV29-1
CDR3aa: CSVAGVNEQFF

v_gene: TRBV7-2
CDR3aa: CASSSLFSSASGTDTQYF

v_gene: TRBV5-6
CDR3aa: CANSLAGLNNQPQHF

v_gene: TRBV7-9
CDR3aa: CASSLLDRLETF

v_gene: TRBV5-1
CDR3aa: CASMGQLRNTEAFF

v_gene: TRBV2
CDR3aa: CASTYGNTEAFF

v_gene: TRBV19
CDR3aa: CASSIVPFEAFF

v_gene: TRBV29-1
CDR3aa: CSGILAGGPYEQFF

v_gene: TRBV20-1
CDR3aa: CSAAPGVYGYTF

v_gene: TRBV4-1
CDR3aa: CASSLGSISNQPQHF

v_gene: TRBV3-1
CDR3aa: CASSQVLGGLGAFF

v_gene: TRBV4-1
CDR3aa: CASKKTGSGNTIYF

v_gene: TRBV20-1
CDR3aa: CSAIGRPNQPQHF

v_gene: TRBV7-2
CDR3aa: CASGWGGPADTQYF

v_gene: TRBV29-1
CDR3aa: CSVVLAGGLSYEQYF

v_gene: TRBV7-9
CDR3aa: CASSLEPEQYF

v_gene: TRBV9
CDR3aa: CASSVSGGQPQHF